This is a list of T cell receptor beta chains from one sample in a study of cytomegalovirus exposure and HLA in healthy donors. Generated by immunoSEQ multiplex PCR, the TCRdb table keeps only in-frame clones and is missing some. The repertoire holds about 250,000 clones, with more than 75% as singletons. Sequencing was performed on PBMCs. The receptors derive from a man aged 18 to 30 in good health and CMV-seronegative. Both conserved end residues are part of each CDR3. Each record gives: V gene, clone size, J gene, D gene, CDR3 protein, CDR3 DNA. D genes are given only for firm matches. Some rows have no size entry. The others give once, few or many, or a class for an expanded clone.

TRBV27	once	TRBJ2-3	-	CASGGLFSTDTQYF	TGTGCCAGCGGGGGACTTTTTAGCACAGATACGCAGTATTTT
TRBV5-6	-	TRBJ2-5	TRBD2	CASSDTSGRAGGETQYF	TGTGCCAGCAGCGATACTAGCGGGAGGGCCGGTGGCGAGACCCAGTACTTC
TRBV5-1	-	TRBJ1-1	-	CASSLVPGMITEAFF	TGCGCCAGCAGCTTGGTACCCGGGATGATAACTGAAGCTTTCTTT
TRBV11-3	-	TRBJ2-7	TRBD2	CASSVPGLGYEQYF	TGTGCCAGCAGCGTACCGGGACTAGGGTACGAGCAGTACTTC
TRBV5-6	-	TRBJ2-6	-	CASSRTGANVLTF	TGTGCCAGCAGTCGGACAGGGGCCAACGTCCTGACTTTC
TRBV28	-	TRBJ1-2	-	CASETNQGSMYGYTF	TGTGCCAGCGAAACAAACCAGGGGAGTATGTATGGCTACACCTTC
TRBV11-2	-	TRBJ2-7	-	CASSLSDSFSYEQYF	TGTGCCAGCAGTCTCTCGGACAGCTTCTCCTACGAGCAGTACTTC
TRBV27	-	TRBJ1-5	TRBD1	CASAPGQGVIQPQHF	TGTGCCAGTGCACCGGGACAGGGGGTTATTCAGCCCCAGCATTTT
TRBV5-4	few	TRBJ1-2	-	CASSLEGPNYGYTF	TGTGCCAGCAGTCTCGAGGGCCCTAACTATGGCTACACCTTC
TRBV15	once	TRBJ1-4	-	CATSRDRGSTNEKLFF	TGTGCCACCAGCAGAGACAGGGGATCAACTAATGAAAAACTGTTTTTT
TRBV28	-	TRBJ1-2	-	CASRDTLSYGYTF	TGTGCCAGCAGGGACACGCTATCCTATGGCTACACCTTC
TRBV4-3	-	TRBJ1-1	-	CASSQKMADSGIEAFF	TGCGCCAGCAGCCAGAAGATGGCCGATAGCGGGATTGAAGCTTTCTTT
TRBV5-4	-	TRBJ1-1	-	CASSLETRRGTEAFF	TGTGCCAGCAGCCTGGAGACCCGGCGGGGAACTGAAGCTTTCTTT
TRBV5-6	-	TRBJ2-7	-	CASSLGGPYEQYF	TGTGCCAGCAGCTTGGGGGGCCCCTACGAGCAGTACTTC
TRBV4-2	-	TRBJ1-6	-	CASSQQQDRPLHF	TGTGCCAGCAGCCAGCAACAGGATCGTCCCCTCCACTTT
TRBV30	-	TRBJ1-4	-	CAWSVNVGEKLFF	TGTGCCTGGAGTGTAAATGTGGGCGAAAAACTGTTTTTT
TRBV11-2	few	TRBJ2-6	-	CASSGGSGANVLTF	TGTGCCAGCAGCGGGGGGAGCGGGGCCAACGTCCTGACTTTC
TRBV30	-	TRBJ2-2	TRBD2	CAWKQGTSGMSGELFF	TGTGCCTGGAAACAGGGGACTAGCGGGATGTCTGGGGAGCTGTTTTTT
TRBV28	-	TRBJ2-3	-	CASSSQYTQYF	TGTGCCAGCAGTTCACAATATACGCAGTATTTT
TRBV29-1	-	TRBJ2-3	-	CSSTGQSRTDTQYF	TGCAGCTCGACAGGCCAAAGTCGTACAGATACGCAGTATTTT
TRBV18	-	TRBJ2-3	TRBD2	CASSPTSGRAPGTDTQYF	TGTGCCAGCTCACCAACTAGCGGGAGGGCCCCCGGCACAGATACGCAGTATTTT
TRBV6-6	-	TRBJ2-7	TRBD2	CASSYSGGGSSYEQYF	TGTGCCAGCAGTTACTCGGGCGGGGGGAGCTCCTACGAGCAGTACTTC
TRBV28	-	TRBJ1-5	TRBD1	CASSLNRGSDQPQHF	TGTGCCAGCAGTTTGAACAGGGGCTCTGATCAGCCCCAGCATTTT
TRBV2	-	TRBJ2-7	TRBD2	CASRSGGVPYEQYF	TGTGCCAGCCGTAGCGGGGGGGTTCCGTACGAGCAGTACTTC
TRBV2	once	TRBJ2-1	TRBD2	CASLGTSGINEQFF	TGTGCCAGCCTGGGGACTAGCGGAATCAATGAGCAGTTCTTC
TRBV28	-	TRBJ1-6	-	CASRRLYNSPLHF	TGTGCCAGCAGGAGGTTATATAATTCACCCCTCCACTTT
TRBV28	-	TRBJ2-1	-	CASTLADRQFF	TGTGCCAGCACCCTGGCGGACAGGCAGTTCTTC
TRBV9	-	TRBJ1-2	-	CASSAQGGSGYTF	TGTGCCAGCAGCGCCCAGGGCGGGAGCGGCTACACCTTC
TRBV29-1	few	TRBJ1-1	-	CSVEWGVEAFF	TGCAGCGTTGAATGGGGAGTAGAAGCTTTCTTT
TRBV28	-	TRBJ2-3	-	CASSFWKGNTDTQYF	TGTGCCAGCAGTTTTTGGAAGGGGAACACAGATACGCAGTATTTT
TRBV19	-	TRBJ2-2	-	CASSIQGRTGELFF	TGTGCCAGTAGTATACAGGGCCGAACCGGGGAGCTGTTTTTT
TRBV5-4	-	TRBJ2-5	-	CASSYNQETQYF	TGTGCCAGCAGCTACAACCAAGAGACCCAGTACTTC